This TCR beta chain comes out of a study of blood T cell repertoires in COVID-19. Clones were read by immunoSEQ multiplex PCR, and TCRdb kept only the in-frame ones, dropping some. The top ten clones hold approximately 5.9% of a sample with some 200,000 clones, 85% to 90% of them seen once. V lost 4 bases and J lost 4, with 11 bases in between. The CDR3 totals 14 residues. Germline V CDR1 and CDR2: MGHDK, SYGVNS. The V call is TRBV25-1, the J call TRBJ1-5, with TRBD1 as a possible D gene (5 bases). Sequencing was done on a sample of peripheral blood. This TCR was sampled from an elderly man with acute or convalescent COVID-19. The CDR3 sequence: CASSGRQTNQPQHF. The CDR3 nucleotides read TGTGCCAGCAGTGGAAGACAGACTAATCAGCCCCAGCATTTT.